This paragraph reports one T cell receptor beta chain. Germline lookup yields CDR1 MGHRA and CDR2 YSYEKL. Trimming stripped 0 bases from V and 4 bases from J, with 11 bases between. The CDR3 runs 15 residues. This record belongs to a study of blood T cells in healthy people across ages. A J-beta primer mix and a sample-barcoded 5' primer were used in a second PCR of roughly 6 to 12 cycles. Each CDR3 protein is one row after TCRdb ran MiXCR on the 5' RACE reads. The data contain 1.8 million or so distinct CDR3 sequences, about 39% of them seen just once; the ten biggest clones take up roughly 24%. The receptor was derived from a human donor in good health. The V gene is TRBV4-1, the J gene TRBJ2-3, with D tentatively TRBD1 or TRBD2 (6 bases each). The specimen sequenced was blood. The CDR3 protein is CASSQDLGGPDTQYF. Written as DNA, the CDR3 is TGCGCCAGCAGCCAAGATCTCGGGGGCCCAGATACGCAGTATTTT.